One and the same sample provided the 28 T cell receptor beta chains below, sequenced in a study of OX40 agonist ivuxolimab in advanced cancers. Only in-frame clones appear in the TCRdb table, and some are missing; sequencing was by immunoSEQ multiplex PCR. The data hold about 79,000 clones, with around 90% observed a single time. The sample here was CD4+ or CD8+ T cells sorted from blood, taken in a trial of the OX40 agonist ivuxolimab. The source is an adult with an advanced solid tumor such as melanoma, head and neck, liver or kidney cancer.

The rearrangement links TRBV18 to TRBJ1-6; D uncertain. V shed 8 bases and J shed 5 bases, with 16 bases lying between them. The CDR3 length is 15 residues. CDR1 and CDR2 from the germline V gene are KGHSH and LQKENI. This CDR3 reads CASRPPGSDNSPLHF. The CDR3 DNA follows: TGTGCCAGCCGACCCCCGGGGTCGGATAATTCACCCCTCCACTTT.

The chain recombines TRBV7-3 with TRBJ2-3; no reliable D call. Looked up from germline, CDR1 is SGHTA and CDR2 is FQGTGA. The CDR3 has 15 residues. V lost 0 bases and J lost 5, with 12 bases in between. This chain's CDR3 is CASSLTGALGDTQYF. The CDR3 DNA is TGTGCCAGCAGCTTAACAGGAGCTCTGGGAGATACGCAGTATTTT.

The chain is built from TRBV11-2 and TRBJ2-3; 7 nucleotides align to TRBD2. The CDR3 covers 15 residues. The V segment lost 3 bases and the J segment 3 bases; nucleotides outside the gene matches: 6. CDR1 and CDR2 (germline): SGHAT, FQNNGV. CDR3 in amino acids: CASSFEQGGTDTQYF. DNA for the CDR3: TGTGCCAGCAGCTTCGAGCAGGGAGGGACAGATACGCAGTATTTT. Full variable domain (missing parts from reference TRBV11-2 and TRBJ2-3): EAGVAQSPRYKIIEKRQSVAFWCNPISGHATLYWYQQILGQGPKLLIQFQNNGVVDDSQLPKDRFSAERLKGVDSTLKIQPAKLEDSAVYLCASSFEQGGTDTQYFGPGTRLTVL.

This sequence joins TRBV6-6 and TRBJ2-3, with 9 bases matching TRBD2. This CDR3 comprises 16 residues. Germline lookup yields CDR1 MNHNY and CDR2 SVGAGI (reference sequence). V dropped 0 bases and J dropped 1; count of bases not matched to a gene: 2. CDR3 sequence: CASSYSRTSGTDTQYF. In DNA, the CDR3 is TGTGCCAGCAGTTACTCTCGGACTAGCGGCACAGATACGCAGTATTTT.

DNA for the CDR3: TGTGCCAGCAGTTTATCGGGGGCGGAATTGGCTGAAGCTTTCTTT. It specifies CASSLSGAELAEAFF. The chain uses TRBV5-8 and TRBJ1-1, with D possibly matching TRBD1 (6 bases). Germline lookup yields CDR1 SGHTS and CDR2 YDEGEE. This CDR3 spans 15 amino acids. V was cut by 5 bases and J by 6 bases, with 20 bases left in between.

The chain employs TRBV28 and TRBJ1-1; D uncertain. The germline V and J ends were trimmed by 7 bases and 1 base, with 13 bases remaining between them. This CDR3 has 14 residues. Germline CDR1 MDHEN, CDR2 SYDVKM. DNA of the CDR3: TGTGCCAGCATCGTAGGCTTGGCGAACACTGAAGCTTTCTTT. It encodes CASIVGLANTEAFF. Complete variable domain (other parts from reference TRBV28 and TRBJ1-1): DVKVTQSSRYLVKRTGEKVFLECVQDMDHENMFWYRQDPGLGLRLIYFSYDVKMKEKGDIPEGYSVSREKKERFSLILESASTNQTSMYLCASIVGLANTEAFFGQGTRLTVV.

V usage is TRBV4-2 and J usage is TRBJ2-7, with TRBD2 matching over 10 bases. After removal of 4 bases from V and 5 bases from J, the junction contained 14 bases not matched to a gene. Germline-derived CDR1 and CDR2 are LGHNA and YNFKEQ. This CDR3 contains 17 residues. The CDR3, as DNA: TGTGCCAGCAGCCCGCAGCGACGGGGACTAGCGTCGGACGAGCAGTACTTC. This codes for CASSPQRRGLASDEQYF.

V gene TRBV9 combines with J gene TRBJ2-1; 9 bases match TRBD2. Per germline, CDR1 SGDLS and CDR2 YYNGEE. CDR3 length: 15 amino acids. V trimming: 3 bases; J trimming: 3 bases; junction bases outside the gene matches: 4. CDR3 bases: TGTGCCAGCAGCGCCGGGACTAGCAGCTACAATGAGCAGTTCTTC. Amino acids: CASSAGTSSYNEQFF.

The CDR3 DNA sequence: TGTGCTAGTGGCCCTGTTGAGGTTAGCAATCAGCCCCAGCATTTT. It encodes CASGPVEVSNQPQHF. The rearrangement links TRBV12-5 to TRBJ1-5, with unresolved D. The CDR3 has 15 residues. In germline, CDR1 is LGHNT, CDR2 FRNRAP. Deletions cut 6 bases from V and 0 bases from J, with 12 bases between.

The chain combines TRBV5-1 with TRBJ2-2; D uncertain. This CDR3 has 15 amino acids. Looked up from germline, CDR1 is SGHRS and CDR2 is YFSETQ. Trimming left V 0 bases short and J 1 base short, with 7 bases between. This CDR3 is CASSLGGQNTGELFF. CDR3 bases: TGCGCCAGCAGCTTGGGAGGCCAGAACACCGGGGAGCTGTTTTTT.

Comments on this clone: At one end, the junction sequence differs from germline, possibly due to a read error. The chain has TRBV5-1 and TRBJ1-1; D gene unclear. Germline CDR1 SGHRS, CDR2 YFSETQ. The CDR3 covers 13 residues. The CDR3 region has the DNA TGCGCCAGCAGATTGGAGGGTTTTACTGAAGCTTTCTTT. It yields the protein CASRLEGFTEAFF.

V gene TRBV5-8 combines with J gene TRBJ2-1, with 8 bases fitting TRBD2. V lost 1 base, J lost 14 bases, and 11 bases stayed unmatched. This CDR3 is built from 14 residues. Germline values: CDR1 SGHTS, CDR2 YDEGEE. Here the CDR3 reads CASSLMVTGGRKFF. The DNA of the CDR3 is TGTGCCAGCAGCTTGATGGTTACGGGAGGGCGGAAGTTCTTC.

The chain carries TRBV7-2 and TRBJ2-7, with 7 positions matching TRBD1. With 5 bases clipped from V and 6 bases from J, the junction kept 13 bases outside the gene matches. Germline CDR1 is SGHTA and CDR2 is FQGNSA. CDR3 length: 15 residues. The CDR3 DNA follows: TGTGCCAGCAGCCTCGGACAGGTTTGGTCGGTCGAGCAGTACTTC. Translating gives CASSLGQVWSVEQYF. Based on the CDR3 plus reference TRBV7-2 and TRBJ2-7, the full variable domain is GAGVSQSPSNKVTEKGKDVELRCDPISGHTALYWYRQSLGQGLEFLIYFQGNSAPDKSGLPSDRFSAERTGGSVSTLTIQRTQQEDSAVYLCASSLGQVWSVEQYFGPGTRLTVT.

The chain uses TRBV5-1 and TRBJ2-1, with TRBD2 matching 14 bases. This CDR3 region has 18 residues. V shed 3 bases and J 7 bases; nucleotides not matched to a gene: 12. The germline V gene encodes CDR1 SGHRS and CDR2 YFSETQ. CDR3 in amino acids: CASSSGLAGAGPSNEQFF. CDR3 DNA sequence: TGCGCCAGCAGCTCGGGACTAGCGGGAGCGGGCCCTTCAAATGAGCAGTTCTTC.

The chain uses TRBV14 and TRBJ2-7, with D possibly matching TRBD2 (5 bases). The CDR3 loop spans 16 amino acids. Looked up from germline, CDR1 is SGHDN and CDR2 is FVKESK. The ends were cut back, 2 bases at V and 2 bases at J, with 16 bases in the middle. The CDR3 DNA reads TGTGCCAGCAGCCAAACCACCCATCGGGATCCCTACGAGCAGTACTTC. Protein sequence: CASSQTTHRDPYEQYF.

In this sample, this clone turned up once. The chain combines TRBV4-1 with TRBJ2-7, with D tentatively TRBD2 (7 bases). Trimming cost V 3 bases and J 3 bases, with 21 bases left between them. Germline CDR1 MGHRA, CDR2 YSYEKL. The CDR3 is 17 residues long. The CDR3 coding sequence is TGCGCCAGCAGCCAGGGGGGGGCTTACGGGAGGTTCTACGAGCAGTACTTC. It specifies CASSQGGAYGRFYEQYF.

This sequence joins TRBV6-1 and TRBJ2-6; no clear D gene. Germline assignment: CDR1 MNHNS and CDR2 SASEGT. The CDR3 sequence is 15 residues long. The V end was cut by 3 bases, the J end by 0 bases, with 6 bases between. In DNA, the CDR3 is TGTGCCAGCAGTGAGGGGATCTCTGGGGCCAACGTCCTGACTTTC. Protein: CASSEGISGANVLTF.

The V and J genes are TRBV18 and TRBJ2-7; D may be TRBD1 or TRBD2 (5 bases each). The V end was cut by 5 bases, the J end by 6 bases, with 14 bases between. The CDR3 spans 13 residues. CDR1 and CDR2 from the germline V gene are KGHSH and LQKENI. In DNA, the CDR3 is TGTGCCAGCTCATTCACAGAGGGGACCGAGCAGTACTTC. Its protein product is CASSFTEGTEQYF.

The chain is built from TRBV4-1 and TRBJ2-3; D unclear. V shed 4 bases and J shed 0 bases, with 8 bases lying between them. CDR3 length: 14 residues. The germline gives CDR1 MGHRA, CDR2 YSYEKL. The CDR3: CASSRTRSTDTQYF. CDR3 DNA: TGCGCCAGCAGCCGCACACGTAGCACAGATACGCAGTATTTT.

This sequence joins TRBV9 and TRBJ1-2; no definite D call. This CDR3 comprises 13 residues. CDR1 and CDR2 (germline): SGDLS, YYNGEE. Between the trimmed V and J ends, which lost 0 bases and 2 bases, there was a span of 5 bases. CDR3 region: CASSVDRNYGYTF. CDR3 coding DNA: TGTGCCAGCAGCGTAGATAGAAACTATGGCTACACCTTC. Full variable domain (rest looked up from reference TRBV9 and TRBJ1-2): DSGVTQTPKHLITATGQRVTLRCSPRSGDLSVYWYQQSLDQGLQFLIQYYNGEERAKGNILERFSAQQFPDLHSELNLSSLELGDSALYFCASSVDRNYGYTFGSGTRLTVV.

This chain joins TRBV5-1 and TRBJ2-1, with 14 bases matching TRBD2. The CDR3 spans 16 residues. The trim removed 2 bases at V and 8 bases at J, leaving 6 bases unmatched. Germline V lookup: CDR1 SGHRS, CDR2 YFSETQ. CDR3 region: CASSFPGTSGSHEQFF. The CDR3 coding sequence is TGCGCCAGCAGCTTCCCCGGGACTAGCGGGAGCCATGAGCAGTTCTTC.

V and J are TRBV5-4 and TRBJ2-2, with D unclear. The V end lost 5 bases, the J end lost 1 base, and 9 bases lay between the germline ends. The length of the CDR3 is 14 residues. The germline CDR1 and CDR2 sequences are SGHNT and YYREEE (reference sequence). CDR3 sequence: CASSSEKNTGELFF. In DNA, the CDR3 is TGTGCCAGCAGTTCCGAGAAGAACACCGGGGAGCTGTTTTTT.

The chain joins TRBV9 to TRBJ2-7; D unclear. Trimming left V 0 bases short and J 5 bases short, with 9 bases between. The CDR3 is made up of 13 amino acids. Per germline, CDR1 SGDLS and CDR2 YYNGEE. The CDR3 sequence is CASSVEVRDEQYF. CDR3 coding DNA: TGTGCCAGCAGCGTAGAGGTTCGGGACGAGCAGTACTTC.

The rearrangement links TRBV7-3 to TRBJ1-1; D is perhaps TRBD1 (6 bases). CDR1 and CDR2 (germline): SGHTA, FQGTGA. The V end was cut by 3 bases, the J end by 7 bases, with 18 bases between. The CDR3 covers 15 residues. As DNA, the CDR3 is TGTGCCAGCAGCTTTACGAGGGGGGGGGCCAATGAAGCTTTCTTT. Translation: CASSFTRGGANEAFF.

The chain has TRBV28 and TRBJ2-7; a weak D match, TRBD2 (6 bases). The germline V and J ends were trimmed by 4 bases and 0 bases, with 13 bases remaining between them. CDR3 length: 15 amino acids. The germline V gene has CDR1 MDHEN and CDR2 SYDVKM. The CDR3 loop reads CASSSPPGSSYEQYF. The CDR3 bases are TGTGCCAGCAGTTCCCCCCCCGGGAGCTCCTACGAGCAGTACTTC.

The table lists this clone with a count of one. This chain joins TRBV30 and TRBJ2-7; D is possibly TRBD2 (6 bases). Germline V CDR1 and CDR2: GTSNPN, SVGIG (reference sequence). The CDR3 is 11 residues long. V was trimmed by 8 bases and J by 6 bases, leaving 14 bases between them. The DNA of the CDR3 is TGTGCCCGAAACCAGGAGGGCGAGCAGTACTTC. Protein: CARNQEGEQYF.

The rearrangement links TRBV7-6 to TRBJ2-3; tentative D call: TRBD2 (5 bases). The CDR3 totals 15 residues. Germline CDR1 SGHVS, CDR2 FNYEAQ. The germline V and J ends were trimmed by 5 bases and 2 bases, with 14 bases remaining between them. CDR3 DNA: TGTGCCAGCAGCCCTACTAGAGGTCACACAGATACGCAGTATTTT. Amino acids: CASSPTRGHTDTQYF.

The CDR3 bases are TGTGCCAGTAGTGCCCACCTGGGCTACGAGCAGTACTTC. Protein: CASSAHLGYEQYF. The rearrangement links TRBV19 to TRBJ2-7; unclear D gene. The CDR3 contains 13 residues. Trimming left V 5 bases short and J 3 bases short, with 11 bases between. Germline CDR1 LNHDA, CDR2 SQIVND (reference sequence).